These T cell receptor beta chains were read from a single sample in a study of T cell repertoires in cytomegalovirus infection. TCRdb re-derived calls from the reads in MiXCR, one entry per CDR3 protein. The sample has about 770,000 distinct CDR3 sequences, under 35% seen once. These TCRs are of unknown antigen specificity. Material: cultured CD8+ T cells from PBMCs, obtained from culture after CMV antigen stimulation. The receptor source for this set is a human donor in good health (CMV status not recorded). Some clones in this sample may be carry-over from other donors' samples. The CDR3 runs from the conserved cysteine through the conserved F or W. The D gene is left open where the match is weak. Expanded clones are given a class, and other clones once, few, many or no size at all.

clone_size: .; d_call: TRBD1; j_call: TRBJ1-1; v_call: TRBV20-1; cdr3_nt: TGCAGTGCTAGGGCCACCCACCGCGACAGGGGGCTCAGAAAAGGCACTGAAGCTTTCTTT; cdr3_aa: CSARATHRDRGLRKGTEAFF
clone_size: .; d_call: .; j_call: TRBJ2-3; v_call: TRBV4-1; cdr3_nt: TGCGCCAGCAGCCAAGATCTAGCCCCTCCAATCCCCACAGATACGCAGTATTTT; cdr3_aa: CASSQDLAPPIPTDTQYF
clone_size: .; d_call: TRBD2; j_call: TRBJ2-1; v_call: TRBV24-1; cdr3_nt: TGTGCCACCAGTGATTTGCGGGGAGGGAAGGGAGCCTACAATGAGCAGTTCTTC; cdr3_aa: CATSDLRGGKGAYNEQFF
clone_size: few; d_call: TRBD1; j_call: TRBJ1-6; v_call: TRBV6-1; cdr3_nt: TGTGCCAGCACCTTCACAGGGGGCGCTTATAATTCACCCCTCCACTTT; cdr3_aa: CASTFTGGAYNSPLHF
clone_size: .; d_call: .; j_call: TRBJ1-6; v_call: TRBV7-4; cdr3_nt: TGTGCCAGCAGCTTCGAGGGCTCTCCACCCCTCCACTTT; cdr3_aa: CASSFEGSPPLHF
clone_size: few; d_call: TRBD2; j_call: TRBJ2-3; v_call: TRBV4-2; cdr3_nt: TGTGCCAGCAGCCAATTCTTAGCGGGGGCAAGCACAGATACGCAGTATTTT; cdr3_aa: CASSQFLAGASTDTQYF
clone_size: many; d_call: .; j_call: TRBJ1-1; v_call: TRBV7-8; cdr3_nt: TGTGCCAGCAGCCCTCGGGGGAGGGTAACGAACACTGAAGCTTTCTTT; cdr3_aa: CASSPRGRVTNTEAFF
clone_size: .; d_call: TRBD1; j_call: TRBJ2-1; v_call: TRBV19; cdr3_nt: TGTGCCAGTAGCATACAGGGGACAGGGTACAATGAGCAGTTCTTC; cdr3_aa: CASSIQGTGYNEQFF
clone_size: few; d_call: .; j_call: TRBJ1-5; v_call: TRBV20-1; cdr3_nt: TGCAGTGCTAGAGATCTGGGGGGCCCCTGGGGTAATCAGCCCCAGCATTTT; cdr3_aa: CSARDLGGPWGNQPQHF
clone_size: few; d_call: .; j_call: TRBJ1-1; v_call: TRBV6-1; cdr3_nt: TGTGCCAGCAGGGGAGGGAGCACTGAAGCTTTCTTT; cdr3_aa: CASRGGSTEAFF
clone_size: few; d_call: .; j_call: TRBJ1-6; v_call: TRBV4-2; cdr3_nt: TGTGCCAGCAGCCAAGAAGGAGCGGGGAGCTCCTATAATTCACCCCTCCACTTT; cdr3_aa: CASSQEGAGSSYNSPLHF
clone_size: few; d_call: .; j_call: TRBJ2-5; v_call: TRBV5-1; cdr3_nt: TGCGCCAGCAGCTTGGAGGGCAAACTCCAAGAGACCCAGTACTTC; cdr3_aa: CASSLEGKLQETQYF
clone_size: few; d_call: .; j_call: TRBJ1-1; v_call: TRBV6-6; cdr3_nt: TGTGCCAGCAGTTACTCCTCAGGGGCTGAAGCTTTCTTT; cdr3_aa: CASSYSSGAEAFF
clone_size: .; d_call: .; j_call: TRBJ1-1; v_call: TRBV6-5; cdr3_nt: TGTGCCAGCAGTTACAGACAGGTTCTAAGCGAAGCTTTCTTT; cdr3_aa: CASSYRQVLSEAFF
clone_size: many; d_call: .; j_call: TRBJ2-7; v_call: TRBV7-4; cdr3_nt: TGTGCCAGCAGCTTAGATGAGCGCTGCGAGCAGTACTTC; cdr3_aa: CASSLDERCEQYF
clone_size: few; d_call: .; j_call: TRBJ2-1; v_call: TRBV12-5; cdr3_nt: TGTGCTAGTGGTTTGGTAGGAGGTAGCATAAGTGAGCAGTTCTTC; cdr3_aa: CASGLVGGSISEQFF
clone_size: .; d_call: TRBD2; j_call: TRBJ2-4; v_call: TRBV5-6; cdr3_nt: TGTGCCAGCAGCTGGACTAGCGGGGGTAACATTCAGTACTTC; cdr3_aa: CASSWTSGGNIQYF
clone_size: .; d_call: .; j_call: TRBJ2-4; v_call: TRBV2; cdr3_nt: TGTGCCAGCAGTGAAATTTACGAGGGACATATTCAGTACTTC; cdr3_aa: CASSEIYEGHIQYF
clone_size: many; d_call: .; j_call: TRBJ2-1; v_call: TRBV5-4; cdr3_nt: TGTGCCAGCAGCTTAGGTGTCGAGCAGTTCTTC; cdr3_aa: CASSLGVEQFF
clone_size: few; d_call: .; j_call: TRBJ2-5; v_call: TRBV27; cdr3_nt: TGTGCCAGCAGCCCCGGTCTTTTAGGAGGAGAGACCCAGTACTTC; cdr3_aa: CASSPGLLGGETQYF
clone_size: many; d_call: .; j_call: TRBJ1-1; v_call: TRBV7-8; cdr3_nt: TGTGCCAGCAGCCTAGGGGGGCCCGGCACTGAAGCTTTCTTT; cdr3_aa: CASSLGGPGTEAFF
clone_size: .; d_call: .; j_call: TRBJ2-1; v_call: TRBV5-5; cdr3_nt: TGTGCCAGCAGCTTGGGACGGGAGTTTGGAAATGAGCAGTTCTTC; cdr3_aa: CASSLGREFGNEQFF
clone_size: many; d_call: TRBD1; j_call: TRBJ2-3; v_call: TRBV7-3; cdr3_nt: TGTGCCAGCAGCCCACAGGGGGCAGATACGCAGTATTTT; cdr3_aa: CASSPQGADTQYF
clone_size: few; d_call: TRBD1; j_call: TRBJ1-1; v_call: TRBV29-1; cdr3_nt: TGCAGCGTTAGGACAGGCGAAGCTTTCTTT; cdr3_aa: CSVRTGEAFF